These 22 T cell receptor beta chains were all obtained from the same sample, sequenced in a study of cytomegalovirus exposure and HLA in healthy donors. Use of 60 Vbeta and 13 Jbeta primers characterized the PCR. TCRdb's copy holds only in-frame clones and misses some; the assay was immunoSEQ multiplex PCR. The sample includes around 140,000 clones. The specimen sequenced was PBMCs. The receptors shown here come from a man between 18 and 29 years old in good health and CMV-seronegative.

The V gene is TRBV18, the J gene TRBJ2-1; the D is unclear. The CDR3 loop spans 17 amino acids. Trimming left V 1 base short and J 3 bases short, with 16 bases between. The V gene's germline CDR1 is KGHSH and CDR2 LQKENI. Written as DNA, the CDR3 is TGTGCCAGCTCACCACAGCGCTACCCTAATTTCTACAATGAGCAGTTCTTC. It translates to CASSPQRYPNFYNEQFF.

The chain carries TRBV7-2 and TRBJ2-3; TRBD2 matches at 7 bases. The CDR3 is made up of 17 amino acids. Germline V gives CDR1 SGHTA, CDR2 FQGNSA. V was pared by 5 bases and J by 10 bases, with 21 bases of the junction left unmatched. The CDR3 region has the DNA TGTGCCAGCAGCCCCCCCTCCAGCGGGGCGGGCCGAGGGTCGCAGTATTTT. Encoded protein: CASSPPSSGAGRGSQYF.

The chain is built from TRBV18 and TRBJ2-4; no clear D. The V and J ends lost 2 bases and 8 bases respectively, with 10 bases between them. The CDR3 runs to 13 residues. The germline CDR1 and CDR2 sequences are KGHSH and LQKENI. CDR3 nucleotides: TGTGCCAGCTCACCAGCCTCGGCGGACATTCAGTACTTC. Translating gives CASSPASADIQYF.

Here the CDR3 reads CASTLRRGGRLETQYF. CDR3 sequence (DNA): TGTGCCAGCACCCTCCGGCGTGGGGGGAGGTTGGAGACCCAGTACTTC. This rearrangement joins TRBV11-2 to TRBJ2-5; maybe TRBD2 (6 bases). V gave up 7 bases and J gave up 5 bases, with 23 bases separating them. Germline V gives CDR1 SGHAT, CDR2 FQNNGV. The CDR3 is 16 residues long.

The chain carries TRBV5-1 and TRBJ2-1; 8 bases agree with TRBD1. Germline values: CDR1 SGHRS, CDR2 YFSETQ. V lost 0 bases and J lost 9; bases outside the gene matches: 14. The CDR3 has 17 amino acids. CDR3: CASSLVMGRQGAREQFF. CDR3 nucleotides: TGCGCCAGCAGCTTGGTTATGGGTAGGCAGGGGGCTCGTGAGCAGTTCTTC.

This chain links TRBV2 with TRBJ2-5; possible D gene TRBD2, 6 bases. This CDR3 is 15 amino acids long. Deletions cut 5 bases from V and 2 bases from J, with 15 bases between. Germline lookup yields CDR1 SNHLY and CDR2 FYNNEI. CDR3 residues: CASSRRGGFQETQYF. Here the CDR3 DNA reads TGTGCCAGCAGTAGGAGGGGTGGGTTTCAAGAGACCCAGTACTTC.

Of note for this clone: Other nucleotide sequences from this sample produce the same CDR3. The chain couples TRBV19 to TRBJ2-7, with TRBD1 matching over 10 bases. Trimming cost V 6 bases and J 3 bases; bases outside gene matches: 2. The CDR3 consists of 13 residues. Per the germline V gene, CDR1 is LNHDA and CDR2 is SQIVND (reference sequence). In DNA, the CDR3 is TGTGCCAGTAGCCGGGACAGGGGCTACGAGCAGTACTTC. Protein sequence: CASSRDRGYEQYF.

The chain has TRBV7-2 and TRBJ2-1; 11 nucleotides line up with TRBD2. This CDR3 spans 16 amino acids. The germline V gene encodes CDR1 SGHTA and CDR2 FQGNSA. The trim removed 4 bases at V and 7 bases at J, leaving 9 bases unmatched. CDR3 DNA: TGTGCCAGCAGCTCCACCCTAGCGGGGGGCTGGAATGAGCAGTTCTTC. This codes for CASSSTLAGGWNEQFF.

V gene TRBV28 combines with J gene TRBJ1-4; 7 bases align to TRBD1. The J segment lost 3 bases and the V segment lost 7 bases, leaving 2 bases of the junction unmatched. This CDR3 contains 13 residues. Germline lookup yields CDR1 MDHEN and CDR2 SYDVKM. CDR3: CASKQGPNEKLFF. The CDR3 DNA reads TGTGCCAGCAAACAGGGGCCTAATGAAAAACTGTTTTTT.

The rearrangement joins TRBV25-1 to TRBJ2-2, with a possible D match to TRBD2 (6 bases). The CDR3 contains 15 residues. Germline V CDR1 and CDR2: MGHDK, SYGVNS. V shed 1 base and J shed 2 bases, with 8 bases lying between them. For the CDR3, the DNA is TGTGCCAGCAGTGAATTGGAGGGAAACACCGGGGAGCTGTTTTTT. Amino acid sequence: CASSELEGNTGELFF.

Remarks on this clone: A junction end diverges from the germline sequence, so it may reflect a read error. The chain employs TRBV7-3 and TRBJ2-5; 7 bases fit TRBD2. The germline V gene has CDR1 SGHTA and CDR2 FQGTGA. The CDR3 spans 14 residues. The CDR3 sequence is CATSPGAGVETQYF. CDR3 DNA sequence: TGTGCCACCAGCCCCGGGGCGGGGGTGGAGACCCAGTACTTC.

V is TRBV4-1 and J is TRBJ2-7; D possibly corresponds to TRBD1 (5 bases). V was clipped by 4 bases and J by 0 bases, with 13 bases between them. Germline loops: CDR1 MGHRA, CDR2 YSYEKL. This CDR3 is 15 amino acids long. The CDR3 here is CASSLTENHSYEQYF. The CDR3 DNA sequence: TGCGCCAGCAGCCTGACAGAAAACCACTCCTACGAGCAGTACTTC.

This sequence joins TRBV9 and TRBJ2-1, with 10 nucleotides matching TRBD2. CDR1 is SGDLS, CDR2 YYNGEE, per germline. With V trimmed by 0 bases and J by 4 bases, 1 base remained unmatched. This CDR3 has 15 residues. The CDR3 DNA reads as TGTGCCAGCAGCGTAGAAGCGGGGGGGTACAATGAGCAGTTCTTC. This codes for CASSVEAGGYNEQFF.

CDR3: CASRDRRDNEQFF. The CDR3, as DNA: TGTGCCAGCAGGGACAGGAGAGACAATGAGCAGTTCTTC. V and J are TRBV2 and TRBJ2-1, with TRBD1 identical over 7 bases. The length of the CDR3 is 13 residues. Per germline, CDR1 SNHLY and CDR2 FYNNEI. The V segment lost 6 bases and the J segment 5 bases; nucleotides outside the gene matches: 4.

V gene TRBV6-5 combines with J gene TRBJ1-3, with a weak D call TRBD1 (6 bases). V was shortened by 2 bases and J by 4 bases, with 12 bases between the two germline ends. This CDR3 spans 15 amino acids. The germline V gene has CDR1 MNHEY and CDR2 SVGAGI. The CDR3 region is CASSYAGTTGNTIYF. CDR3 nucleotides: TGTGCCAGCAGTTACGCAGGGACAACGGGAAACACCATATATTTT.

The rearrangement joins TRBV7-3 to TRBJ2-2, with D maybe TRBD2 (5 bases). CDR3 size: 13 residues. Between the trimmed V and J ends, which lost 0 bases and 7 bases, there was a span of 6 bases. Germline CDR1 SGHTA, CDR2 FQGTGA. The CDR3 reads CASSLTRDGELFF. Written as DNA, the CDR3 is TGTGCCAGCAGCTTAACCCGGGACGGGGAGCTGTTTTTT.

This chain joins TRBV5-4 and TRBJ1-5; D is unclear. V was clipped by 1 base and J by 0 bases, with 5 bases between them. The germline CDR1 and CDR2 sequences are SGHNT and YYREEE (reference sequence). CDR3 length equals 14 residues. CDR3 DNA: TGTGCCAGCAGCTTGACTGGTAGCAATCAGCCCCAGCATTTT. Its protein product is CASSLTGSNQPQHF.

V usage is TRBV5-1 and J usage is TRBJ2-2; TRBD1 matches at 7 bases. CDR1 and CDR2 (germline): SGHRS, YFSETQ. V lost 4 bases to trimming and J lost 3 bases; unmatched junction nucleotides: 6. CDR3 size: 15 residues. DNA of the CDR3: TGCGCCAGCAGCAACGCCGGGACAGACACCGGGGAGCTGTTTTTT. It translates to CASSNAGTDTGELFF.

V and J are TRBV6-6 and TRBJ2-3; 11 positions agree with TRBD2. CDR1 and CDR2 (germline): MNHNY, SVGAGI (reference sequence). The CDR3 is 14 residues long. The ends lost 6 bases at V and 1 base at J; junction bases unmatched: 0. The chain's CDR3 is CASRLAGGTDTQYF. DNA for the CDR3: TGTGCCAGCAGACTAGCGGGGGGCACAGATACGCAGTATTTT.

The chain links TRBV5-6 to TRBJ2-3; the match to TRBD2 covers 8 bases. The CDR3 is made up of 15 amino acids. Germline assignment: CDR1 SGHDT and CDR2 YYEEEE. With V trimmed by 3 bases and J by 2 bases, 5 bases remained unmatched. The CDR3 nucleotides are TGTGCCAGCAGCTGGGTAGCGGGGCTCACAGATACGCAGTATTTT. Translated, it gives CASSWVAGLTDTQYF.

The genes are TRBV5-1 and TRBJ2-3, with D possibly being TRBD2 (5 bases). V dropped 1 base and J dropped 2 bases, with 11 bases sitting between them. This CDR3 region has 15 residues. CDR1 SGHRS and CDR2 YFSETQ come from the germline V gene. In nucleotides, the CDR3 is TGCGCCAGCAGCTTGATCGGGGAGAACACAGATACGCAGTATTTT. It codes for CASSLIGENTDTQYF. Combining the CDR3 with reference TRBV5-1 and TRBJ2-3 gives the whole variable domain KAGVTQTPRYLIKTRGQQVTLSCSPISGHRSVSWYQQTPGQGLQFLFEYFSETQRNKGNFPGRFSGRQFSNSRSEMNVSTLELGDSALYLCASSLIGENTDTQYFGPGTRLTVL.

V and J are TRBV7-9 and TRBJ1-1; D uncertain. The ends were cut back, 5 bases at V and 0 bases at J, with 4 bases in the middle. The CDR3 sequence is 12 residues long. Per the germline V gene, CDR1 is SEHNR and CDR2 is FQNEAQ (reference sequence). In DNA form, the CDR3 reads TGTGCCAGCAGCCTAATGAACACTGAAGCTTTCTTT. As protein: CASSLMNTEAFF.